This TCR beta chain was captured by sequencing in a study of blood T cell repertoires in COVID-19. Study background: Both acute and convalescent COVID-19 samples were obtained from the United States, Italy and Spain. The analysed material was cDNA or gDNA that came from T cells, B-cell-depleted T cells, or PBMCs.

As processed by the authors: For nucleated cells, counts were estimated from reference gene primer amplification. Here immunoSEQ multiplex PCR was the method, and the copy in TCRdb shows in-frame clones only, minus some. The V and J calls and the clone size are those of that table, but D and trimming were determined from the DNA. Of roughly 280,000 clones detected, roughly 84% appear once; the ten largest clones hold 4% to 4.5%. V dropped 9 bases and J dropped 4; count of bases not matched to a gene: 11. The CDR3 covers 15 residues. The sequenced material came from peripheral blood. This clonotype was obtained from a man in his 60s with acute or convalescent COVID-19. V usage is TRBV23-1 and J usage is TRBJ1-4, with 7 bases that match TRBD1. TRBV23-1 qualifies as an ORF whose function is uncertain. The CDR3 nucleotides read TGCGCCAGATGGACAGGCCCGCAGGTTAATGAAAAACTGTTTTTT. As protein: CARWTGPQVNEKLFF.